These 12 T cell receptor beta chains were all obtained from the same sample, sequenced in a study of T cell repertoires in cytomegalovirus infection. TCRdb reprocessed the reads via MiXCR and lists one record per CDR3 protein. The repertoire holds 650,000 to 900,000 distinct CDR3 sequences, with 25% to 35% as singletons. For these TCRs, the target antigens are not known. The sequenced sample was cultured CD8+ T cells from PBMCs, obtained from culture after CMV antigen stimulation. The receptor source for this set is a human donor in good health (CMV status not recorded). Some clones in this sample may be carry-over from other donors' samples.

This clonotype was observed many times. This rearrangement joins TRBV7-9 to TRBJ1-2; no clear D gene. The germline V and J ends were trimmed by 5 bases and 4 bases, with 20 bases remaining between them. This CDR3 contains 16 residues. Germline V gene sequence: CDR1 SEHNR, CDR2 FQNEAQ (reference sequence). Here the CDR3 reads CASSPTFSPDGYGYTF. As DNA, the CDR3 is TGTGCCAGCAGCCCAACCTTCTCTCCGGATGGCTATGGCTACACCTTC.

This clonotype was seen a few times. This rearrangement joins TRBV27 to TRBJ2-7, with 8 bases aligning to TRBD2. The CDR3 runs 14 residues. Germline lookup yields CDR1 MNHEY and CDR2 SMNVEV (reference sequence). The junction had 6 bases not matched to a gene; V was cut back by 3 bases and J by 5 bases. The CDR3 DNA sequence: TGTGCCAGCAGTTTTCGGGGGGGCGCCGACGAGCAGTACTTC. The encoded protein is CASSFRGGADEQYF.

This clonotype was observed a few times. The genes are TRBV4-3 and TRBJ2-1; the D gene is possibly TRBD1 (6 bases). V was cut by 2 bases and J by 5 bases, with 7 bases left in between. The germline CDR1 and CDR2 sequences are LGHNA and YSLEER. CDR3 length: 13 residues. CDR3 in amino acids: CASSQNRDNEQFF. The DNA for the CDR3 is TGCGCCAGCAGCCAAAACAGGGACAATGAGCAGTTCTTC.

This clonotype was observed a few times. The gene calls are TRBV25-1 and TRBJ1-4; D is possibly TRBD1 (5 bases). There are 14 residues in the CDR3. Germline-derived CDR1 and CDR2 are MGHDK and SYGVNS. With 1 base removed from V and 2 bases from J, the gap between germline ends came to 5 bases. The CDR3 loop is CASSESGTNEKLFF. The CDR3, as DNA: TGTGCCAGCAGTGAATCAGGGACTAATGAAAAACTGTTTTTT.

This clonotype occurred a few times. This rearrangement joins TRBV12-3 or TRBV12-4 to TRBJ2-1, with 8 bases that match TRBD2. This CDR3 region has 15 residues. V was clipped by 3 bases and J by 13 bases; unmatched bases: 14. CDR3 residues: CASSFLSGGTMRQFF. CDR3 nucleotides: TGTGCCAGCAGTTTTTTGAGCGGGGGTACAATGAGACAGTTCTTC.

This clonotype was seen more than once but under ten times. The chain joins TRBV10-3 to TRBJ2-3; D is perhaps TRBD1 or TRBD2 (5 bases each). The V end lost 4 bases, the J end lost 2 bases, and 25 bases lay between the germline ends. Germline lookup yields CDR1 ENHRY and CDR2 SYGVKD. The CDR3 length is 19 residues. The CDR3: CAISAPALPPGPSTDTQYF. The CDR3 DNA follows: TGTGCCATCAGTGCCCCGGCACTCCCCCCGGGACCTTCCACAGATACGCAGTATTTT.

The V call is TRBV12-3 or TRBV12-4, the J call TRBJ1-1; TRBD1 aligns across 7 bases. V lost 6 bases to trimming and J lost 8 bases; unmatched junction nucleotides: 9. This CDR3 has 13 amino acids. CDR3 sequence: CASSPSQQGEAFF. The CDR3 DNA reads as TGTGCCAGCAGCCCCTCGCAACAGGGGGAAGCTTTCTTT.

The J gene is TRBJ1-5, the V gene TRBV27; D is unresolved. Germline CDR1 reads MNHEY; CDR2 reads SMNVEV (reference sequence). The CDR3 length is 15 residues. V lost 6 bases and J 0 bases, leaving 12 bases between the germline ends. This chain's CDR3 is CASSRGPVSNQPQHF. In DNA, the CDR3 is TGTGCCAGCAGCCGAGGACCGGTTAGCAATCAGCCCCAGCATTTT.

This clonotype came up many times. The rearrangement joins TRBV4-1 to TRBJ1-1; D unclear. CDR3 length: 17 residues. Looked up from germline, CDR1 is MGHRA and CDR2 is YSYEKL. The V gene lost 5 bases and the J gene lost 1 base, with 20 bases spanning the gap. The CDR3 bases are TGCGCCAGCAGCTCGCCGAAGGGTCCAACTTCGAACACTGAAGCTTTCTTT. Residues: CASSSPKGPTSNTEAFF.

This sequence joins TRBV7-6 and TRBJ2-5; no firm D call. V lost 5 bases and J lost 6, with 13 bases in between. This CDR3 has 13 residues. The germline V gene encodes CDR1 SGHVS and CDR2 FNYEAQ. The DNA of the CDR3 is TGTGCCAGCAGCCCCAATTTGGCGAAGACCCAGTACTTC. It encodes CASSPNLAKTQYF.

The chain carries TRBV10-3 and TRBJ1-6; D is undetermined. Trimming shortened V by 0 bases and J by 0 bases, and 12 bases separated the two germline ends. This CDR3 contains 18 residues. The germline gives CDR1 ENHRY, CDR2 SYGVKD. The CDR3 DNA follows: TGTGCCATCAGTGAGTCAGGCAGTTTGAGCTCCTATAATTCACCCCTCCACTTT. The encoded protein is CAISESGSLSSYNSPLHF.

The chain joins TRBV3-1 to TRBJ2-3; no reliable D call. The CDR3 is 14 residues long. Germline values: CDR1 LGHDT, CDR2 YNNKEL (reference sequence). V lost 1 base and J 4 bases, leaving 9 bases between the germline ends. The CDR3 protein is CASSQVENSDTQYF. The CDR3 coding sequence is TGTGCCAGCAGCCAAGTGGAGAATTCAGATACGCAGTATTTT.